The 26 T cell receptor beta chains listed next were all sequenced from one sample in a study of T cells expressing NK-cell markers (TCRdb year 2020). The library was prepared using 5' RACE. The listed sequencing device is Illumina HiSeq 2000. The reads went through TCRdb reprocessing, and each CDR3 protein sequence gets one entry with no DNA. The table for this sample records a few hundred thousand distinct CDR3 sequences. Jointly, the top ten make up over 4% of the sample. The sequenced sample consisted of blood T cells: a sorted CD56 or NKG2C T cell subset, CD4+ or CD8+ T cells, or bulk PBMC T cells (not recorded which). These TCRs come from a man aged 18-75 years in good health.

The chain recombines TRBV6-5 with TRBJ2-3; the TCRdb call, TRBD2, lacks DNA for checking. Germline V gene sequence: CDR1 MNHEY, CDR2 SVGAGI. The length of the CDR3 is 16 residues. The CDR3 loop is CASRALSGGHTDTQYF.

The chain has TRBV25-1 and TRBJ2-1. CDR3 length equals 14 residues. The germline V gene has CDR1 MGHDK and CDR2 SYGVNS. This CDR3 reads CASSEYTATNEQFF.

This sequence joins TRBV28 and TRBJ2-7. This CDR3 has 15 amino acids. The germline V gene has CDR1 MDHEN and CDR2 SYDVKM. The CDR3: CASTSYASGRNEQYF.

The chain recombines TRBV5-1 with TRBJ2-2; absent DNA, TCRdb's TRBD1 call cannot be checked. Germline CDR1 reads SGHRS; CDR2 reads YFSETQ. The CDR3 totals 15 residues. The CDR3 loop reads CASSWFPGIGGELFF.

This chain connects TRBV24-1 to TRBJ2-1; TCRdb calls TRBD2, which cannot be checked without DNA. Germline V gene sequence: CDR1 KGHDR, CDR2 SFDVKD. The CDR3 runs to 14 residues. CDR3 loop: CATSVSGGSDEQFF.

The chain is built from TRBV7-2 and TRBJ1-5. CDR3 length: 13 residues. Germline lookup yields CDR1 SGHTA and CDR2 FQGNSA. CDR3 protein: CASGPARNQPQHF.

The V and J genes are TRBV28 and TRBJ2-6; as DNA is missing, the TRBD1 call by TCRdb cannot be tested. Germline V gene data show CDR1 as MDHEN and CDR2 as SYDVKM. This CDR3 has 14 residues. CDR3 loop: CASRRTGKANVLTF.

The chain carries TRBV23-1 and TRBJ1-4; checking the TCRdb D call of TRBD1 is not possible without DNA. TRBV23-1 is assigned to the ORF class and has an uncertain function. CDR3 size: 17 residues. Here the CDR3 reads CASSQRDRGRTNEKLFF.

The V gene is TRBV20-1, the J gene TRBJ2-5; the D gene TCRdb calls, TRBD1, cannot be checked with no DNA. The germline V gene encodes CDR1 DFQATT and CDR2 SNEGSKA (reference sequence). There are 13 residues in the CDR3. This CDR3 is CSVSGGAPETQYF.

The chain uses TRBV9 and TRBJ1-4; TCRdb's D call of TRBD1 is untestable without DNA. The CDR3 covers 15 residues. The germline CDR1 and CDR2 sequences are SGDLS and YYNGEE. The CDR3 reads CASSVRTGRYEKLFF.

The rearrangement uses TRBV10-2 and TRBJ2-7. The CDR3 extends over 15 amino acids. Germline V CDR1 and CDR2: WSHSY, SAAADI. CDR3 region: CASSESRQISYEQYF.

This sequence joins TRBV6-5 and TRBJ1-5. The CDR3 has 12 residues. CDR1 and CDR2 from the germline V gene are MNHEY and SVGAGI. The CDR3 reads CASTTRYQPQHF.

The gene calls are TRBV27 and TRBJ2-7; TCRdb proposes TRBD1, but this gene call is untestable without DNA. The CDR3 covers 14 residues. CDR1 is MNHEY and CDR2 is SMNVEV in the germline V gene (reference sequence). The CDR3 protein is CASSLWDRGHEQYF.

The chain uses TRBV28 and TRBJ2-7; as DNA is missing, the TRBD1 call by TCRdb cannot be tested. The V gene's germline CDR1 is MDHEN and CDR2 SYDVKM. This CDR3 region has 15 residues. CDR3 protein: CASSPTTGFVGEQYF.

The gene calls are TRBV2 and TRBJ1-6. This CDR3 contains 15 residues. Germline CDR1 SNHLY, CDR2 FYNNEI. CDR3: CASSEAGGLNSPLHF.

This sequence joins TRBV3-1 and TRBJ2-1; TCRdb outputs TRBD2, but without DNA this stays unchecked. The germline gives CDR1 LGHDT, CDR2 YNNKEL (reference sequence). The length of the CDR3 is 16 residues. CDR3 protein: CASSQLGGGPVNEQFF.

The chain is built from TRBV7-8 and TRBJ1-2. This CDR3 contains 15 residues. Germline V lookup: CDR1 SGHVS, CDR2 FQNEAQ. The CDR3 sequence: CASSLATGTTYGYTF.

The J gene is TRBJ2-1, the V gene TRBV3-1; the D call of TRBD2 rests on TCRdb alone, since no DNA is present to check it. The CDR3 length is 16 residues. CDR1 is LGHDT and CDR2 is YNNKEL in the germline V gene (reference sequence). CDR3 sequence: CVSTQETSGYYNEQFF.

V gene TRBV9 combines with J gene TRBJ2-1; the TRBD1 assignment by TCRdb is unverifiable without DNA. Germline lookup yields CDR1 SGDLS and CDR2 YYNGEE. The CDR3 runs to 15 residues. CDR3 residues: CASSTGAANYNEQFF.

V gene TRBV5-5 combines with J gene TRBJ2-1; the TCRdb call, TRBD2, lacks DNA for checking. Germline V lookup: CDR1 SGHKS, CDR2 YYEKEE (reference sequence). The CDR3 contains 13 residues. CDR3 amino acids: CASSTTSSNEQFF.

The chain carries TRBV20-1 and TRBJ2-7; TCRdb gives TRBD1 as the D gene, but with no DNA this cannot be confirmed. The CDR3 has 13 amino acids. Germline-derived CDR1 and CDR2 are DFQATT and SNEGSKA (reference sequence). The CDR3 spells CSAHRQGLREQYF.

The chain recombines TRBV15 with TRBJ1-5. Germline values: CDR1 LNHNV, CDR2 YYDKDF (reference sequence). This CDR3 comprises 15 residues. CDR3 in amino acids: CATSRKTGSDQPQHF.

This chain uses TRBV6-6 with TRBJ1-2. CDR1 and CDR2 from the germline V gene are MNHNY and SVGAGI (reference sequence). The CDR3 is made up of 12 amino acids. The CDR3 loop reads CASSSLKFGYTF.

This chain connects TRBV24-1 to TRBJ2-2. Germline V lookup: CDR1 KGHDR, CDR2 SFDVKD. The CDR3 sequence is 13 residues long. CDR3 region: CATSAGYTGELFF.

The chain recombines TRBV2 with TRBJ2-7; lacking DNA, the TRBD2 call made by TCRdb goes unchecked. The CDR3 covers 14 residues. Per the germline V gene, CDR1 is SNHLY and CDR2 is FYNNEI. CDR3 residues: CASRLAASSYEQYF.

This sequence joins TRBV20-1 and TRBJ2-3. CDR1 is DFQATT, CDR2 SNEGSKA, per germline (reference sequence). This CDR3 is 14 amino acids long. This CDR3 reads CSASFGSTTDTQYF.